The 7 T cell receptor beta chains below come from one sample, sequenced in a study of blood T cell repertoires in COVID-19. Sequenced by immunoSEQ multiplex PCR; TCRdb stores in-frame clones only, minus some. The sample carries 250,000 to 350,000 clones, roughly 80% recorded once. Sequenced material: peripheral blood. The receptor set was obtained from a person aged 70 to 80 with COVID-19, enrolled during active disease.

As DNA, the CDR3 is TGCAGTGCCGCAACGGGAGAGACCCAGTACTTC. Translating gives CSAATGETQYF. The V gene is TRBV20-1, the J gene TRBJ2-5; D is undetermined. The ends were cut back, 6 bases at V and 4 bases at J, with 9 bases in the middle. Germline V gene sequence: CDR1 DFQATT, CDR2 SNEGSKA (reference sequence). The CDR3 contains 11 residues.

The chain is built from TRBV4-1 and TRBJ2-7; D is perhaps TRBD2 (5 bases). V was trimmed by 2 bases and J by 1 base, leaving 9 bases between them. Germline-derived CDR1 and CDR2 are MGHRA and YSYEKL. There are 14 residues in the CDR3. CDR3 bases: TGCGCCAGCAGCCAAAACGGGGATTCCTACGAGCAGTACTTC. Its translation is CASSQNGDSYEQYF.

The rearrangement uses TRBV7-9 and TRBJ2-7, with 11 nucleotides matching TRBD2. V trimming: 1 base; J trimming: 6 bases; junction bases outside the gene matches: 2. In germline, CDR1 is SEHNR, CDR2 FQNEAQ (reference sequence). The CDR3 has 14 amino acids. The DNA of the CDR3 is TGTGCCAGCAGCTTAGTAGCGGGAGGGGGCGAGCAGTACTTC. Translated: CASSLVAGGGEQYF.

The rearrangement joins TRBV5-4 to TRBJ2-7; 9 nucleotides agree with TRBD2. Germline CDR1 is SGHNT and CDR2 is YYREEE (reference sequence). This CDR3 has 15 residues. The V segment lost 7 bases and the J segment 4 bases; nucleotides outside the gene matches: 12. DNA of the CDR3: TGTGCCAGCTCCCTAAGTGCGGGAGGGGATTACGAGCAGTACTTC. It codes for CASSLSAGGDYEQYF. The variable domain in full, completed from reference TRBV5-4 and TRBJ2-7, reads ETGVTQSPTHLIKTRGQQVTLRCSSQSGHNTVSWYQQALGQGPQFIFQYYREEENGRGNFPPRFSGLQFPNYSSELNVNALELDDSALYLCASSLSAGGDYEQYFGPGTRLTVT.

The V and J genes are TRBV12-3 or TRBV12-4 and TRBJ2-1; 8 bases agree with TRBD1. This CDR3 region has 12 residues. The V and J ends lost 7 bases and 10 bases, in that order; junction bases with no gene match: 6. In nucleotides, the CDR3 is TGTGCCAGCAACTTACAGGGGGGAGAGCAGTTCTTC. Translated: CASNLQGGEQFF.

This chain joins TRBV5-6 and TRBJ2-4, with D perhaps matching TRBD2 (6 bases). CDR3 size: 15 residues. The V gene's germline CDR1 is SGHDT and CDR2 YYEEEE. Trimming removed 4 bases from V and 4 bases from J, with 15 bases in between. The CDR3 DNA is TGTGCCAGCAGCGCGACCCCGGGGGTAAAAAACATTCAGTACTTC. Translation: CASSATPGVKNIQYF.

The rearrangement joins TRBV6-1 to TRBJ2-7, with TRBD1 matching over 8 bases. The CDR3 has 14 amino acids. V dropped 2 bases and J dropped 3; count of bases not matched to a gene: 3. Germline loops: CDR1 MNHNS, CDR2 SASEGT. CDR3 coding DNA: TGTGCCAGCAGTGAACTCGGACAGGGCTACGAGCAGTACTTC. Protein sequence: CASSELGQGYEQYF.